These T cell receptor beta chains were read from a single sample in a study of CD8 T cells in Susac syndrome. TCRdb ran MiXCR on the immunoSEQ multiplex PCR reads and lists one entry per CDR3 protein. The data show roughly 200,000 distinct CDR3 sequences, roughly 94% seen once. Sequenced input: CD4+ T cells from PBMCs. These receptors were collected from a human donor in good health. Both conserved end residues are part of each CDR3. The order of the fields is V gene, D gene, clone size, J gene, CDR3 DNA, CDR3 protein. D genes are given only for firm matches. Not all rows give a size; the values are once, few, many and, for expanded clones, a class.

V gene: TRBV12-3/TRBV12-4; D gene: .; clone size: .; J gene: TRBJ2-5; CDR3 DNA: TGTGCCAGCGGGGACAACGCACTGCGAGAGACCCAGTACTTC; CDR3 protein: CASGDNALRETQYF
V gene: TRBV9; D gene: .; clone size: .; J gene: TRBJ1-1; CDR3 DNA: TGTGCCAGCAGCGTAGCTTCAGGGCCCGGGGTGGCTTTCTTT; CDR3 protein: CASSVASGPGVAFF
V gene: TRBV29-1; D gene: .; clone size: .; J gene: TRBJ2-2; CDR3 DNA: TGCAGCGGGATACAGGGCGCAAACACCGGGGAGCTGTTTTTT; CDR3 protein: CSGIQGANTGELFF
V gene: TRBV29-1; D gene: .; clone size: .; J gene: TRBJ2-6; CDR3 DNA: TGCAGCGTTTTGGTGTTTGCGTCTGGGGCCAACGTCCTGACTTTC; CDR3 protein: CSVLVFASGANVLTF
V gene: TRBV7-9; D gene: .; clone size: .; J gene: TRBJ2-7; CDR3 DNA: TGTGCCAGCAGCCCTATTAGGCTGGGGAAGCAGTACTTC; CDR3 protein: CASSPIRLGKQYF
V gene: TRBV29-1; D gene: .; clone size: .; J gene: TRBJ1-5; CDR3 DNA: TGCAGCGTTGGGGAACAGGGTATAGGCAATCAGCCCCAGCATTTT; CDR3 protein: CSVGEQGIGNQPQHF
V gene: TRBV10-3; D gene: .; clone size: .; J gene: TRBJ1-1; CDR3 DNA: TGTGCCATCAGAGACAGTCTCATGAACACTGAAGCTTTCTTT; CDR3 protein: CAIRDSLMNTEAFF
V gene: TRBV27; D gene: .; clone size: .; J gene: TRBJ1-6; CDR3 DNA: TGTGCCAGCACTTCCTTCGGGTCACCCCTCCACTTT; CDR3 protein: CASTSFGSPLHF
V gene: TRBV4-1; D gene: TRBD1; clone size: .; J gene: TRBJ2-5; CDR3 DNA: TGCGCCAGCAGCCAAGGAACCGGGACAGGGGGCCGAGAGACCCAGTACTTC; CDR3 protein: CASSQGTGTGGRETQYF
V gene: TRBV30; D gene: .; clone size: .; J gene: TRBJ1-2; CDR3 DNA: TGTGCCCGGGGGGCTCCAGATGGCTACACCTTC; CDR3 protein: CARGAPDGYTF
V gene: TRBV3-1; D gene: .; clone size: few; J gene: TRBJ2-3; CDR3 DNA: TGTGCCAGCAGCCAACATACAGATACGCAGTATTTT; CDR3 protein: CASSQHTDTQYF
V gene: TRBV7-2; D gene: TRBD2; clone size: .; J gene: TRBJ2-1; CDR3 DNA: TGTGCCAGCAGCCGCGGGGGGATCGGGCACGGTAACAATGAGCAGTTCTTC; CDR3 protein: CASSRGGIGHGNNEQFF
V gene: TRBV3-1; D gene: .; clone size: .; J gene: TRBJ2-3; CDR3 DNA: TGTGCCAGCAGCCTACCCTTGGGGCGGGAGCAGTATTTT; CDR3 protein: CASSLPLGREQYF
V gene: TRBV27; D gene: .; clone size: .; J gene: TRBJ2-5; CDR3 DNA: TGTGCCAGCGGCCGAGGGGTGACCCAGTACTTC; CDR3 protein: CASGRGVTQYF
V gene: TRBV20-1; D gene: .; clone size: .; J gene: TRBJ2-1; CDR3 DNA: TGCAGTGCTAGAGATCCCAGGTGGTTGGAGTTCTTC; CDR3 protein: CSARDPRWLEFF
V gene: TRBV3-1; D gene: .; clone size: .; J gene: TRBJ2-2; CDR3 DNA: TGTGCCAGCAGCCAAGGAAGAGGGGAGCTGTTTTTT; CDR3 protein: CASSQGRGELFF
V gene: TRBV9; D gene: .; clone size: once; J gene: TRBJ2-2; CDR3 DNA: TGTGCCAGCAGACAGGGTGTGGACACCGGGGAGCTGTTTTTT; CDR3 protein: CASRQGVDTGELFF
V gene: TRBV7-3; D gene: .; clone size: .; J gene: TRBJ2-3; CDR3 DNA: TGTGCCAGCAGCTCTGCGAGGTCAGGGGCAACAGATACGCAGTATTTT; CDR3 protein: CASSSARSGATDTQYF
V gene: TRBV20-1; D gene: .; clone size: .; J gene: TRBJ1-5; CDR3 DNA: TGCAGTGCTAGCAGGCCTACGAGCAATCAGCCCCAGCATTTT; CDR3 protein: CSASRPTSNQPQHF
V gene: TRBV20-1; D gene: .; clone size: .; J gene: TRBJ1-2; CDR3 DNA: TGCAGTGCTGCCCGGGGCTACACCTTC; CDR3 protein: CSAARGYTF
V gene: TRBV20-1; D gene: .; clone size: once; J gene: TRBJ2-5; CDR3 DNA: TGCAGTGCTAGAGGTGGCGAGGAGGGGGCGGGAGAGACCCGGTACTTC; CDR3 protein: CSARGGEEGAGETRYF
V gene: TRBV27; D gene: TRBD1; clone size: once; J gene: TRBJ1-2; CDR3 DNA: TGTGCCAGCGGGGGACAGAATTATGGCTACACCTTC; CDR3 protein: CASGGQNYGYTF
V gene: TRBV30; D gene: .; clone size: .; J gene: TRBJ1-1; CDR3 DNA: TGTGCCTGGCGGACCCTTGTAGCTTTCTTT; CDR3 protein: CAWRTLVAFF
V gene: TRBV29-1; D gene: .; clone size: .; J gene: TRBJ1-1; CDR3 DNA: TGCAGCGGAACGCGGGGGCTGGGCACTGAAGCTTTCTTT; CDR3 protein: CSGTRGLGTEAFF
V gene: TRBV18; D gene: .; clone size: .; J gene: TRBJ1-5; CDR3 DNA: TGTGCCAGCTCACCGAGTAGCCAGGGAAATCAGCCCCAGCATTTT; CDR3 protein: CASSPSSQGNQPQHF
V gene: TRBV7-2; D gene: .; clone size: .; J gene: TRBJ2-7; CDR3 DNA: TGTGCCAGCAGCTTAGTCGGGGACTCCTACGAGCAGTACTTC; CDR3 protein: CASSLVGDSYEQYF
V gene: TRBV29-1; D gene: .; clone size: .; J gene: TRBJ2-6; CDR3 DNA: TGCAGCGCTGGGACATTGGCCTCTGGGGCCAACGTCCTGACTTTC; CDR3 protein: CSAGTLASGANVLTF
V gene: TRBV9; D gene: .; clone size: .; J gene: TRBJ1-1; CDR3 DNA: TGTGCCAGCAGCGTACCCGTGGGGGGCACTGAAGCTTTCTTT; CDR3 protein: CASSVPVGGTEAFF
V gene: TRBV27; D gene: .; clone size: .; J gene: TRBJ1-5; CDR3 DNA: TGTGCCAGCGGGAGCCGTCTAGGGCCCCAGCATTTT; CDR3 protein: CASGSRLGPQHF
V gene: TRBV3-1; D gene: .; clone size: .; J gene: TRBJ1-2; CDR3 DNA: TGTGCCAGCCGGTCAACATGGCAATCGTCGGACTATGGCTACACCTTC; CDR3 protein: CASRSTWQSSDYGYTF
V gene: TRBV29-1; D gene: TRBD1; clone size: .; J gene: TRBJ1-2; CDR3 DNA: TGCAGCGCCAGCTTGACAGGGTACTATGGCTACACCTTC; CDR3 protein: CSASLTGYYGYTF
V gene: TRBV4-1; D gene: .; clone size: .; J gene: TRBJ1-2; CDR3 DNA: TGCGCCAGCAGCCAAGGTTCGAGTTCTGGCTACACCTTC; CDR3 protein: CASSQGSSSGYTF
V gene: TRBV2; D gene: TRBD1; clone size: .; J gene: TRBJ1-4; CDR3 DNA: TGTGCCAGCAGGGGGACAGGGACGGAAAAACTGTTTTTT; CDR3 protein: CASRGTGTEKLFF
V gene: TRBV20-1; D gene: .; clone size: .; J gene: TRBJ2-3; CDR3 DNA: TGCAGTGCCCCACAGTCGATAGTAGATACGCAGTATTTT; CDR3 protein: CSAPQSIVDTQYF
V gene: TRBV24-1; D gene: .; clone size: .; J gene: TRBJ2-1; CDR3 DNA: TGTGCCACCAGTGGGACCGGGACTCGGCGCAATGAGCAGTTCTTC; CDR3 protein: CATSGTGTRRNEQFF
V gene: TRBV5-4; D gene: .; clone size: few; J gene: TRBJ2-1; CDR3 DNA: TGTGCCAGCAGCCTCGGACAGAATGAGCAGTTCTTC; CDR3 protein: CASSLGQNEQFF
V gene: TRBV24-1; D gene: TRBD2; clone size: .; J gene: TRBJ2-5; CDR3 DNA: TGTGCCACCAGTGATGAGACTAGCGGGAGGATAAAGACCCAGTACTTC; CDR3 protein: CATSDETSGRIKTQYF
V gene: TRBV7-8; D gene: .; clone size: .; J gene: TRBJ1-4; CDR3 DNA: TGTGCCAGCAGCTTACGGGATGTAGTGGCTGAAAAACTGTTTTTT; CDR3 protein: CASSLRDVVAEKLFF
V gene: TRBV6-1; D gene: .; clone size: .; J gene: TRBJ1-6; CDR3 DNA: TGTGCCAGCAGTCGGACAGCGATCGCTTATAATTCACCCCTCCACTTT; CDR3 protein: CASSRTAIAYNSPLHF
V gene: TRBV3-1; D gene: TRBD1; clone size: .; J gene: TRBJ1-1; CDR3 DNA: TGTGCCAGCAGCCAAGATTGGGGACAGGGCCCCGAAGCTTTCTTT; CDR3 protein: CASSQDWGQGPEAFF
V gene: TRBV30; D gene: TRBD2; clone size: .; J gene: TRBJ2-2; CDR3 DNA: TGTGCCTGGAGTGTACGGGGGAGGGCAGGAGTCGGGGAGCTGTTTTTT; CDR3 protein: CAWSVRGRAGVGELFF
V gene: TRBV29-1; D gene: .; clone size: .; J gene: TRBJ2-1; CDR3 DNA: TGCAGCGTTGAAGATCAGGGTAACAATGAGCAGTTCTTC; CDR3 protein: CSVEDQGNNEQFF
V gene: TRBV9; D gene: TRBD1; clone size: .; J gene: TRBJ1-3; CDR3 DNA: TGTGCCAGCAGCGAAGAACAGGGGGCAGGCTCTGGAAACACCATATATTTT; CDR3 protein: CASSEEQGAGSGNTIYF
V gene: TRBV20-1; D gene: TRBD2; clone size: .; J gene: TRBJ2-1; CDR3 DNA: TGCAGTGCTGTTAGCGGGGGGGCGTATGAGCAGTTCTTC; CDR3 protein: CSAVSGGAYEQFF
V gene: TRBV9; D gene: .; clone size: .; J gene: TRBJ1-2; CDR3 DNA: TGTGCCAGCAGCGCCAGTAGGGGTTTAGGCTATGGCTACACCTTC; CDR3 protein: CASSASRGLGYGYTF
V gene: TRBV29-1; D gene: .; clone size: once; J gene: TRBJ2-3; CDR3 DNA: TGCAGCGCGAAGGAGGTCGCAGATACGCAGTATTTT; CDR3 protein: CSAKEVADTQYF
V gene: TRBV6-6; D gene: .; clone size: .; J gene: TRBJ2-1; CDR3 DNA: TGTGCCAGCAGTTACGAGGGGGATGAGCAGTTCTTC; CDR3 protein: CASSYEGDEQFF
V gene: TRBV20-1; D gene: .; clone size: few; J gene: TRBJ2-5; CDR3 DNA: TGCAGTGCTAGAGGTGGAGGGGCAGCCCAAGAGACCCAGTACTTC; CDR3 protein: CSARGGGAAQETQYF
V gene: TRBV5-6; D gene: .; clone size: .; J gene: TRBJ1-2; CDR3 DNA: TGTGCCAGCAGCCCCCGGGATCGCCAATACTATGGCTACACCTTC; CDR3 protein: CASSPRDRQYYGYTF
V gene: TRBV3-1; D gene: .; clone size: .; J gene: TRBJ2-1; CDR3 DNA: TGTGCCAGCAGCCAAGATCTGGACAGTTCTGTTGAGCAGTTCTTC; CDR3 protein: CASSQDLDSSVEQFF
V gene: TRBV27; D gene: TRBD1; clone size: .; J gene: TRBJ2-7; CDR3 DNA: TGTGCCAGCAGCAAAACAGGGGTCAACAGCTTATACGAGCAGTACTTC; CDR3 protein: CASSKTGVNSLYEQYF
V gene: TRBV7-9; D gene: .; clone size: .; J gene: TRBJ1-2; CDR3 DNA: TGTGCCAGCAGCTTGGTGAAGGGGTACTATGGCTACACCTTC; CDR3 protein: CASSLVKGYYGYTF
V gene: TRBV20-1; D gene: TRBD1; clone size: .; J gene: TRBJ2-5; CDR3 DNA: TGCAGTGCTAGAGAAGGGGGCGAGACCCAGTACTTC; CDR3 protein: CSAREGGETQYF
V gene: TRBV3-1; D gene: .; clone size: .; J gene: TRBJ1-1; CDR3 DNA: TGTGCCAGCAGCCCACGAGGGCGAACTGAAGCTTTCTTT; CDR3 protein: CASSPRGRTEAFF
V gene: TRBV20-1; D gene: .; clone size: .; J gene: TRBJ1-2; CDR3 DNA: TGCAGTGCCGTCGACAGCTATGGCTACACCTTC; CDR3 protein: CSAVDSYGYTF